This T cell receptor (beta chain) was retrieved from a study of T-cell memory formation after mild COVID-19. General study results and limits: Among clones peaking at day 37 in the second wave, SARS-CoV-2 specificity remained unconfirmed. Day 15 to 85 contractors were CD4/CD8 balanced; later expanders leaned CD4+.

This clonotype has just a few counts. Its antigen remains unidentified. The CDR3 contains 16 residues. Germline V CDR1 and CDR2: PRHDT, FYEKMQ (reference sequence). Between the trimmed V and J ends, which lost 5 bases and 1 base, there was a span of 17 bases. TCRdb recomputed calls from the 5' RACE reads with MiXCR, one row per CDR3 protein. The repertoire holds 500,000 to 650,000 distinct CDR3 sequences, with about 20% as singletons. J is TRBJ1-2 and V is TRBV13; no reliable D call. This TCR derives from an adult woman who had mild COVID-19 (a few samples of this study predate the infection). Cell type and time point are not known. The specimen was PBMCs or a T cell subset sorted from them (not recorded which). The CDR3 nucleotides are TGTGCCAGCAGCCTAAGGGCTTCGCCTTTTAACTATGGCTACACCTTC. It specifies CASSLRASPFNYGYTF.